This T cell receptor (beta chain) was obtained from a study of T cell responses to AZD1222 COVID-19 vaccine. Study-wide findings and caveats: The sample set comprised mostly white British donors with more females, and clonal diversity was possibly underestimated. Per reports, nearly half of all spike-specific TCRs target regions that are unmutated in variants. The study found Spike-specific TCR breadth and depth rose after two AZD1222 doses.

The germline V and J ends were trimmed by 2 bases and 8 bases, with 7 bases remaining between them. Germline CDR1 reads KGHDR; CDR2 reads SFDVKD. The CDR3 loop spans 12 amino acids. Worth noting for this clone: The antigen is unknown.

Sequencing was performed with immunoSEQ multiplex PCR; in TCRdb, only in-frame clones are kept and a portion is missing. The sample lists around 200,000 clones, just over 85% seen once, with around 0.5% in the top ten. This chain joins TRBV24-1 and TRBJ2-3, with D uncertain. The receptor's source is an adult in good health. Source: peripheral blood, taken on day 0 of AZD1222 vaccination. CDR3 nucleotide sequence: TGTGCCACCAGTGATTATGCAGGTACGCAGTATTTT. It codes for CATSDYAGTQYF.